This T cell receptor (beta chain) was captured by sequencing in a study of monozygotic twins with inflammatory bowel disease (dated by TCRdb to the late 2010s). Regarding the study in general: The full study comprised about 28 monozygotic twin pairs: nine German pairs (four IBD-concordant, five IBD-discordant) and 19 IBD-discordant Danish pairs. The search for disease-associated traits relied mainly on comparing, within discordant pairs, IBD patients with their genetically identical healthy co-twins. Each individual had, on average, about 151 000 unique TCRalpha sequences and 181 000 unique TCRbeta sequences available for analysis. On the study overall, not on this receptor specifically: The analysis was unable to tell different T cell subtypes apart. Differing immunosuppressive treatments among patients may have added background noise and inter-individual variability to the repertoires. TCRbeta repertoire diversity, by inverse Simpson index, was decreased in IBD patients compared with their healthy co-twins. The results gave no support for a single strong signal or clonotype linked to IBD. No difference in repertoire similarity was observed between concordant and discordant twins, possibly owing to limited statistical power. Fewer clonotypes were shared with other individuals by IBD patients than by healthy twins, most markedly in patients showing signs of disease activity.

Library creation used 5' RACE. Each TCR library was prepared from 3,000 to 4,500 ng of total RNA. For each sample, cDNA synthesis was carried out in eight separate reactions using SMARTScribe reverse transcriptase. During cDNA synthesis, template switching was used to introduce unique molecular identifiers that contained a 6-nucleotide sample barcode. TCRalpha and TCRbeta cDNA was amplified in two nested PCRs of around 15 and 10 cycles, and bead purification was carried out after each PCR. Before amplification, the cDNA was treated with uracil DNA-glycosylase and purified using the QIAquick PCR purification kit. The second PCR was the step at which Illumina TruSeq-compatible adapters and sample-specific barcodes were added. TapeStation and Qubit were used to check library quality and concentration, and around 5.2 ng of each library went into the pool. Sequencing of pooled libraries was carried out on an Illumina HiSeq2500 single-index Rapid Run using 2 x 100 bp reads and custom sequencing primers. In the authors' own workflow: PCR and sequencing errors were corrected by UMI-based consensus assembly using MiGEC version 1.2.6. MiXCR version 2.1.1 was used for V(D)J alignment, clonotype assembly and CDR3 extraction. To normalise gene usage, clonotype sharing and MAIT/NKT TCR abundance, the top 1000, 10 000 and 20 000 clonotypes in each sample were analysed. Diversity was computed as the inverse Simpson index with the vegan R package after downsampling to 27 000 UMIs. Paired Mann-Whitney U tests were applied to discordant twin pairs, with Benjamini-Hochberg correction for multiple testing. The reads, reprocessed by TCRdb, yield one row per CDR3 protein sequence and no DNA. TCRdb, rather than the study authors, made the V and J calls. This sample's listing comprises 150,000 to 200,000 distinct CDR3 sequences. 7.4% of the sample goes to the ten largest clones.

A word on this clonotype: The specificity of this receptor is unknown.

CDR1 and CDR2, looked up from the germline V gene (reference sequence), are LNHDA and SQIVND. The CDR3 sequence holds 14 residues, the cysteine and phenylalanine included. A DNA sequence was not provided. From each donor, a roughly 2.5 ml peripheral blood sample was collected into PAXgene tubes and stored at -80 degrees C. Without T cell sorting, total RNA was isolated from whole blood using the PAXgene blood miRNA kit on an automated QIAcube. Peripheral blood from monozygotic twin pairs who were concordant or discordant for inflammatory bowel disease underwent deep TCRalpha and TCRbeta repertoire profiling using unique molecular barcoding. Smoking habits were recorded for all twin pairs, and each individual was classified as a current, former or never smoker.

The sequence is built from TRBV19 and TRBJ2-7; the D gene TCRdb calls, TRBD2, cannot be checked with no DNA. This clonotype originated in a human donor with ulcerative colitis or Crohn's disease, or a healthy co-twin of an affected twin (not recorded which). Sequenced material: blood. The CDR3 is CASRRERSSYEQYF.